There are a few counts of the clone carrying this T cell receptor (beta chain). There are 15 residues in the CDR3. Germline CDR1 is MNHEY and CDR2 is SVGEGT. V gave up 6 bases and J gave up 4 bases; unmatched junction bases: 7. Authors' data handling: How many nucleated cells were present was estimated from reference gene primer amplification. The repertoire was sequenced with immunoSEQ multiplex PCR; TCRdb's copy has only in-frame clones and lacks some. V, J and clone size were drawn from that table, and D and trimming were deduced from the DNA. The repertoire holds about 62,000 clones, 88% seen once, with 1% to 1.5% in the top ten. This entry is derived from a study of blood T cell repertoires in COVID-19. Whole-study context: Acute and convalescent COVID-19 samples came from the United States, Italy and Spain. T cells, B-cell-depleted T cells, or PBMCs supplied cDNA or gDNA.

The sample comprised peripheral blood. The chain links TRBV6-2 or TRBV6-3 to TRBJ1-2; TRBD1 matches at 11 bases. The receptor comes from an older woman with acute or convalescent COVID-19. The CDR3 sequence is CASSRDRGALYGYTF. DNA of the CDR3: TGTGCCAGCAGCCGGGACAGGGGGGCCCTCTATGGCTACACCTTC.